A selection of T cell receptor beta chains follows, all from one sample in a study of T-cell reconstitution after alpha-beta-depleted transplantation in children. MiXCR, applied by TCRdb to the PCR reads, yields one record per CDR3 protein. The sample has around 300,000 distinct CDR3 sequences, around 10% seen once. Sample: PBMCs, taken before TCRalphabeta/CD19-depleted stem cell transplant. Source of these receptors: a boy under three years old with acute myeloid leukemia, due to receive a stem cell transplant. CDR3s include the opening cysteine and the closing phenylalanine or tryptophan. A D gene is named only where the DNA matches it firmly. Size is omitted from some rows. Given values are once, few, many or a class for expanded clones.

many TRBD2 TRBJ2-1 TRBV6-2/TRBV6-3 TGTGCCAGCAGTCGGACTAGCGGGGGCTCCTACAATGAGCAGTTCTTC CASSRTSGGSYNEQFF
few - TRBJ1-1 TRBV6-5 TGTGCCAGCAGTTCGGTACTCTTGGGAACAGGTACTGAAGCTTTCTTT CASSSVLLGTGTEAFF
few - TRBJ2-7 TRBV6-1 TGTGCCAGCAGTGAAGACGGCCCGGCCTACGAGCAGTACTTC CASSEDGPAYEQYF
many - TRBJ2-7 TRBV9 TGTGCCAGCAGCGGATCGACAGCCTACGAGCAGTACTTC CASSGSTAYEQYF
many - TRBJ2-1 TRBV29-1 TGCAGCGTTTTGGGAGGGGGCTCCTACAATGAGCAGTTCTTC CSVLGGGSYNEQFF
many TRBD1 TRBJ2-1 TRBV12-3/TRBV12-4 TGTGCCAGCAGTCTAGGGACAGCCTCCTACAATGAGCAGTTCTTC CASSLGTASYNEQFF
few - TRBJ1-2 TRBV12-3/TRBV12-4 TGTGCCAGCAGTTTGAGTAGGCCGAGGGGCTATGGCTACACCTTC CASSLSRPRGYGYTF
many - TRBJ2-3 TRBV24-1 TGTGCCACCAGTGATTTATCAGGGACAGATACGCAGTATTTT CATSDLSGTDTQYF
many - TRBJ1-5 TRBV2 TGTGCCAGCAGTGAAGCGGGGTGGCGCGGCCAGCCCCAGCATTTT CASSEAGWRGQPQHF
many - TRBJ2-7 TRBV5-1 TGCGCCAGCAGCTTGGACCCCTCCTACGAGCAGTACTTC CASSLDPSYEQYF
- TRBD2 TRBJ2-1 TRBV20-1 TGCAGTGCTAGAGTAGGAGCGGGAGGGCGCAATGAGCAGTTCTTC CSARVGAGGRNEQFF
many - TRBJ1-6 TRBV28 TGTGCCAGCAAACGTAATAAGGCGGGGAATTCACCCCTCCACTTT CASKRNKAGNSPLHF
many - TRBJ2-4 TRBV5-5 TGTGCCAGCAGCTTGGCCGCAGGGAGAAACATTCAGTACTTC CASSLAAGRNIQYF
few TRBD2 TRBJ2-5 TRBV2 TGTGCCAGCGGGGGTCTCGGGGGGTACCAAGAGACCCAGTACTTC CASGGLGGYQETQYF
many - TRBJ1-5 TRBV20-1 TGCAGTGTCAGAGGACGTCAGGGCCCTTCCAATCAGCCCCAGCATTTT CSVRGRQGPSNQPQHF
- - TRBJ2-7 TRBV20-1 TGCAGTGCTAGAAGGGGAGGCAGCCCCTACGAGCAGTACTTC CSARRGGSPYEQYF
many - TRBJ2-3 TRBV9 TGTGCCAGCAGCCCTCACCCTACGAGGGGCACAGATACGCAGTATTTT CASSPHPTRGTDTQYF
many - TRBJ2-3 TRBV11-2 TGTGCCAGCAGCTTAAATCCCCAAGGAGGGGCCCACACAGATACGCAGTATTTT CASSLNPQGGAHTDTQYF
many - TRBJ2-1 TRBV12-3/TRBV12-4 TGTGCCAGCAGTTTAGTATCTGGGCATGGGGTGTTCTTC CASSLVSGHGVFF
many - TRBJ2-5 TRBV5-6 TGTGCCAGCAGCTTGGGCGTCGATTGGGGGTTCCAAGAGACCCAGTACTTC CASSLGVDWGFQETQYF
few - TRBJ2-1 TRBV20-1 TGCAGTGCTAGGGAGGCCGTGGGGGAAGAGCAGTTCTTC CSAREAVGEEQFF
many TRBD1 TRBJ2-7 TRBV12-3/TRBV12-4 TGTGCCAGCACCCTAGACAGGGGAGGAGGATACGAGCAGTACTTC CASTLDRGGGYEQYF
many TRBD1 TRBJ2-5 TRBV2 TGTGCCAGCAAACTGGACAGGGGAGGAGAGACCCAGTACTTC CASKLDRGGETQYF
many - TRBJ1-6 TRBV7-9 TGTGCCAGCAGCTTAAATAGGGATTCACCCCTCCACTTT CASSLNRDSPLHF
- TRBD2 TRBJ2-3 TRBV11-2 TGTGCCAGCAGCTTTACCGGGACTAGCGGGGGCCCAGGGGACACAGATACGCAGTATTTT CASSFTGTSGGPGDTDTQYF
- TRBD2 TRBJ2-1 TRBV20-1 TGCAGTGCTAGAGATGCCCGGCTAGCGGTTAACAATGAGCAGTTCTTC CSARDARLAVNNEQFF
many - TRBJ2-1 TRBV12-3/TRBV12-4 TGTGCCAGCAGTTTTACCGGTGAGCAGTTCTTC CASSFTGEQFF
- TRBD2 TRBJ2-1 TRBV27 TGTGCCAGCAGTTTCGTAGCGGGGGGTATCAATGAGCAGTTCTTC CASSFVAGGINEQFF
- - TRBJ2-5 TRBV20-1 TGCAGTGCTAGAGATCGTCGTAGGACAGCCTCGTCGGGGACCCAGTACTTC CSARDRRRTASSGTQYF
- - TRBJ1-1 TRBV7-9 TGTGCCAGCAGCTTACGGTATAACACTGAAGCTTTCTTT CASSLRYNTEAFF
many - TRBJ2-7 TRBV5-4 TGTGCCAGCAGCCCGGACGGGACCTACGAGCAGTACTTC CASSPDGTYEQYF
many TRBD1 TRBJ2-1 TRBV5-1 TGCGCCAGCAGACCCGGGACAGGGTACAATGAGCAGTTCTTC CASRPGTGYNEQFF
- - TRBJ1-5 TRBV2 TGTGCCAGCAGTGGACACCCCAATCAGCCCCAGCATTTT CASSGHPNQPQHF
many TRBD2 TRBJ2-1 TRBV4-3 TGCGCCAGCAGCCAAGATCGCAGCGGGAGGGGCTACAATGAGCAGTTCTTC CASSQDRSGRGYNEQFF
many TRBD2 TRBJ2-7 TRBV3-1 TGTGCCAGCAGCCAAAATCCCGGGGGGTCCTACGAGCAGTACTTC CASSQNPGGSYEQYF
many - TRBJ2-3 TRBV20-1 TGCAGTGCCGCACGGGGGGCGGATACGCAGTATTTT CSAARGADTQYF
many - TRBJ2-1 TRBV5-1 TGCGCCAGCAGCTTGATGGAAGGTGGCAATGAGCAGTTCTTC CASSLMEGGNEQFF
many TRBD1 TRBJ1-2 TRBV20-1 TGCAGTGCTGGACAGGGCCCAAACTATGGCTACACCTTC CSAGQGPNYGYTF
many TRBD2 TRBJ2-3 TRBV7-2 TGTGCCAGCAGCTTATTCCGGACTAGCGGGGGGTCCGATACGCAGTATTTT CASSLFRTSGGSDTQYF
many TRBD2 TRBJ2-3 TRBV10-3 TGTGCCATCAGCGGGGGGGCCTCTTTCACAGATACGCAGTATTTT CAISGGASFTDTQYF
few TRBD2 TRBJ2-1 TRBV3-1 TGTGCCAGCAGCCAACCCACCACTAGCGGGGGCCCCCCGCAGGCATACAATGAGCAGTTCTTC CASSQPTTSGGPPQAYNEQFF
few TRBD2 TRBJ2-1 TRBV20-1 TGCAGTGCTAGAGAGGGGGGAGCGGGAGGTATGGGCTCCTACAATGAGCAGTTCTTC CSAREGGAGGMGSYNEQFF
- - TRBJ1-2 TRBV30 TGTGCCTGGAATACCGGGGCACTTAGATATGGCTACACCTTC CAWNTGALRYGYTF